Listed below are T cell receptor beta chains from one sample, sequenced in a study of cytomegalovirus exposure and HLA in healthy donors. TCRdb's table, derived via immunoSEQ multiplex PCR, lists solely in-frame clones and lacks some. Of 150,000 to 160,000 clones in the sample, more than 60% were seen once. Sequencing input: PBMCs. The receptors were gathered from a woman aged 40-49 years in good health and CMV-seronegative. CDR3s include the opening cysteine and the closing phenylalanine or tryptophan. D genes are given only for firm matches. Not all rows give a size; the values are once, few, many and, for expanded clones, a class.

size	D	V	J	DNA	CDR3
.	.	TRBV6-5	TRBJ1-2	TGTGCCAGCACCGATGGCTTCTATGGCTACACCTTC	CASTDGFYGYTF
.	TRBD2	TRBV5-6	TRBJ2-3	TGTGCCAGCAGCTTCGGACTAGCGGGAGATACAGATACGCAGTATTTT	CASSFGLAGDTDTQYF
.	.	TRBV4-1	TRBJ2-1	TGCGCCAGCAGCCAAAGTCCGGGGTCTTCAATTGAGCAGTTCTTC	CASSQSPGSSIEQFF
.	TRBD2	TRBV5-6	TRBJ2-1	TGTGCCAGCAGCTTGTTTCGGACTAGCGGGAGAAGAGCGAAGAATGAGCAGTTCTTC	CASSLFRTSGRRAKNEQFF
few	.	TRBV11-2	TRBJ1-2	TGTGCCAGCAGCTTTCCGGCAGGGGATGGCTACACCTTC	CASSFPAGDGYTF
few	.	TRBV27	TRBJ2-3	TGTGCCAGCAGTTTACGTCGCTACACAGATACGCAGTATTTT	CASSLRRYTDTQYF
.	.	TRBV5-1	TRBJ1-4	TGCGCCAGCAGCTTGGCCGGGGGAGGGGAAAAACTGTTTTTT	CASSLAGGGEKLFF
.	TRBD1	TRBV7-9	TRBJ2-3	TGTGCCAGCAGCGGGACAGAGAGCACAGATACGCAGTATTTT	CASSGTESTDTQYF
.	.	TRBV6-6	TRBJ1-3	TGTGCCAGCAGTTACGGCGGAGAGGCCGGAAACACCATATATTTT	CASSYGGEAGNTIYF
.	TRBD2	TRBV27	TRBJ2-1	TGTGCCAGCAGTCCAGGGACTAGCGGGTACAATGAGCAGTTCTTC	CASSPGTSGYNEQFF
.	TRBD1	TRBV13	TRBJ2-1	TGTGCCAGCAGCCCCAGGGGGTACAATGAGCAGTTCTTC	CASSPRGYNEQFF
.	.	TRBV5-8	TRBJ1-5	TGTGCCAGCAGCCCCACAGGTAGTGGCAATCAGCCCCAGCATTTT	CASSPTGSGNQPQHF